These 5 T cell receptor beta chains originate from one sample sequenced in a study of cytomegalovirus exposure and HLA in healthy donors. In the PCR, 60 Vbeta and 13 Jbeta primers were used. Generated by immunoSEQ multiplex PCR, the TCRdb table keeps only in-frame clones and is missing some. Here the sample spans 150,000 to 200,000 clones, just over 75% being singletons. Specimen: PBMCs. These receptors were taken from a woman younger than 45 in good health and CMV-seropositive.

This clone was counted between two and nine times. V is TRBV5-4 and J is TRBJ2-1; TRBD2 aligns across 16 bases. Germline V CDR1 and CDR2: SGHNT, YYREEE (reference sequence). The CDR3 has 17 residues. J was trimmed by 6 bases and V by 3 bases; bases with no gene match: 6. CDR3 region: CASSWGTSGGASNEQFF. CDR3 sequence (DNA): TGTGCCAGCAGCTGGGGGACTAGCGGGGGGGCTAGCAATGAGCAGTTCTTC.

The V gene is TRBV4-1, the J gene TRBJ1-1; 8 nucleotides line up with TRBD1. This CDR3 is 15 amino acids long. CDR1 MGHRA and CDR2 YSYEKL come from the germline V gene. V lost 4 bases, J lost 7 bases, and 11 bases stayed unmatched. CDR3 sequence reads: CASSPIIRGQNEAFF. The CDR3 DNA sequence: TGCGCCAGCAGCCCAATTATCAGGGGGCAAAATGAAGCTTTCTTT.

A few counts support this clone. The V gene is TRBV4-1, the J gene TRBJ1-4; possibly TRBD1 for D (5 bases). V was trimmed by 0 bases and J by 14 bases, leaving 13 bases between them. This CDR3 contains 13 residues. In germline, CDR1 is MGHRA, CDR2 YSYEKL. The CDR3 DNA reads TGCGCCAGCAGCCAAGACTCTGGGGGGGGGCTGTTTTTT. Translation: CASSQDSGGGLFF.

The CDR3 nucleotides are TGTGCCTGGAGAGGCTACAGGGAGGGGACTGGTGAAAAACTGTTTTTT. Translating it yields CAWRGYREGTGEKLFF. The genes are TRBV30 and TRBJ1-4; TRBD1 is a possible D gene (6 bases). The ends were cut back, 3 bases at V and 7 bases at J, with 21 bases in the middle. Germline V CDR1 and CDR2: GTSNPN, SVGIG (reference sequence). There are 16 residues in the CDR3.

The V call is TRBV15, the J call TRBJ2-6, with 9 positions matching TRBD2. The germline CDR1 and CDR2 sequences are LNHNV and YYDKDF (reference sequence). V trimming: 1 base; J trimming: 3 bases; junction bases outside the gene matches: 7. The CDR3 loop spans 18 amino acids. The CDR3 is CATSRVGGRAVGANVLTF. CDR3 bases: TGTGCCACCAGCAGAGTAGGCGGGAGGGCCGTTGGGGCCAACGTCCTGACTTTC.